This T cell receptor beta chain was profiled in a study of regulatory T cells in long-lasting Graves disease. Findings and caveats of the study: Sample size, which was small, may have reduced accuracy. Favored usage of TRBV28, TRBJ1-2 and TRBJ2-5 was recorded in persistent disease.

This sample's time point: persistent/refractory GD, antithyroid drugs over 5 years with positive TRAb. RNA extracted from PBMCs served as the sequencing template. This clonotype was found many times. Its antigen is not known. V was pared by 2 bases and J by 1 base, with 5 bases between. CDR1 and CDR2 (germline): MNHEY, SVGAGI. The CDR3 covers 13 residues. Through Arm-PCR of CDR3 regions and iRepertoire HTBI primers, TCR beta libraries were built. TCRdb reprocessed the multiplex PCR reads with MiXCR, giving one entry per CDR3 protein. The sample has roughly 450,000 distinct CDR3 sequences, about 20% seen once; the top ten hold 7.8%.

The chain links TRBV6-5 to TRBJ1-1; D unresolved. This specimen was peripheral blood mononuclear cells (PBMCs), taken when the disease was refractory, from a patient treated with antithyroid drugs. This clonotype was sampled from a female donor with Graves disease. As DNA, the CDR3 is TGTGCCAGCAGTTACATAGGGAACACTGAAGCTTTCTTT. Translation gives CASSYIGNTEAFF.